One T cell receptor beta chain is described in this entry. Generated by immunoSEQ multiplex PCR, the TCRdb table keeps only in-frame clones and is missing some. Here the sample spans about 210,000 clones, about three quarters being singletons. This record belongs to a study of blood T cell repertoires in COVID-19. The sequence was obtained from a woman in her sixties or seventies with acute or convalescent COVID-19. The source material was peripheral blood.

This CDR3 is CASTPGGAYYNEQFF. DNA for the CDR3: TGTGCCAGCACCCCCGGGGGGGCCTACTACAATGAGCAGTTCTTC. The chain combines TRBV9 with TRBJ2-1, with 8 bases aligning to TRBD2. The CDR3 length is 15 residues. V shed 6 bases and J 3 bases; nucleotides not matched to a gene: 8. Germline CDR1 SGDLS, CDR2 YYNGEE.